Listed below are T cell receptor beta chains from one sample, sequenced in a study of cytomegalovirus exposure and HLA in healthy donors. Sequenced by immunoSEQ multiplex PCR; TCRdb stores in-frame clones only, minus some. The table counts about 150,000 clones; about 1.6% lies in the top ten. The sequencing input was PBMCs. The source is a woman in her fifties or sixties in good health and CMV-seronegative. CDR3s include the opening cysteine and the closing phenylalanine or tryptophan. A D gene is named only where the DNA matches it firmly.

length | D | J | V | CDR3 | DNA
14 | NA | TRBJ2-5 | TRBV7-2 | CASSLNGIKGTQYF | TGTGCCAGCAGCTTAAACGGGATAAAAGGGACCCAGTACTTC
13 | NA | TRBJ1-2 | TRBV7-3 | CASSLSQGNGYTF | TGTGCCAGCAGCTTAAGTCAGGGGAATGGCTACACCTTC
13 | TRBD1 | TRBJ1-3 | TRBV10-3 | CAISYTPGGHIYF | TGTGCCATCAGCTATACCCCAGGGGGGCACATATATTTT
13 | NA | TRBJ1-4 | TRBV15 | CATSRDRGEKLFF | TGTGCCACCAGCAGAGATAGGGGGGAAAAACTGTTTTTT
16 | NA | TRBJ1-4 | TRBV11-2 | CASSLVPGFSYEKLFF | TGTGCCAGCAGCTTAGTCCCAGGGTTCTCTTATGAAAAACTGTTTTTT
15 | TRBD2 | TRBJ2-1 | TRBV5-1 | CASSGAGGPDNEQFF | TGCGCCAGCAGCGGGGCGGGGGGGCCGGACAATGAGCAGTTCTTC
14 | NA | TRBJ2-1 | TRBV13 | CASSLNLQVDEQFF | TGTGCCAGCAGCTTAAATCTCCAGGTCGATGAGCAGTTCTTC
15 | TRBD2 | TRBJ2-7 | TRBV6-6 | CASSYPPAGSYEQYF | TGTGCCAGCAGTTACCCCCCAGCGGGAAGCTACGAGCAGTACTTC
15 | TRBD2 | TRBJ2-7 | TRBV5-1 | CASSTGLAGPYEQYF | TGCGCCAGCAGCACCGGACTAGCGGGGCCCTACGAGCAGTACTTC
14 | TRBD1 | TRBJ2-7 | TRBV27 | CASSLRQGGYEQYF | TGTGCCAGCAGTTTGCGACAGGGTGGCTACGAGCAGTACTTC
14 | TRBD1 | TRBJ1-2 | TRBV10-1 | CASYRDSQLWCYTF | TGCGCCAGCTACAGGGACAGTCAATTATGGTGCTACACCTTC
15 | NA | TRBJ2-3 | TRBV4-2 | CASSQVSISTDTQYF | TGTGCCAGCAGCCAAGTCTCTATCTCCACAGATACGCAGTATTTT
15 | NA | TRBJ1-3 | TRBV4-3 | CASSQDARPGATIYF | TGCGCCAGCAGCCAAGACGCCAGGCCAGGGGCCACCATATATTTT